This T cell receptor beta chain was sequenced in a study of blood T cell repertoires in COVID-19. In the original processing: Counts of nucleated cells, estimated from reference gene primer amplification, were obtained. This table comes from immunoSEQ multiplex PCR, and its TCRdb copy is limited to in-frame clones, with some not included. The DNA was the basis for D and trimming; V, J and clone size are from that table. Of roughly 280,000 clones in the sample, approximately 88% are singletons; the top ten hold roughly 2.1%. V shed 0 bases and J shed 5 bases, with 12 bases lying between them. Germline values: CDR1 SGHDT, CDR2 YYEEEE. The CDR3 is made up of 14 amino acids. This clone was seen once.

V usage is TRBV5-6 and J usage is TRBJ2-7; D ambiguous. The source of this sequence is a man aged 50 to 60 with acute or convalescent COVID-19. Material: peripheral blood. CDR3 sequence (DNA): TGTGCCAGCAGCTTGGCCGGCCAACTAAACGAGCAGTACTTC. The encoded protein is CASSLAGQLNEQYF.